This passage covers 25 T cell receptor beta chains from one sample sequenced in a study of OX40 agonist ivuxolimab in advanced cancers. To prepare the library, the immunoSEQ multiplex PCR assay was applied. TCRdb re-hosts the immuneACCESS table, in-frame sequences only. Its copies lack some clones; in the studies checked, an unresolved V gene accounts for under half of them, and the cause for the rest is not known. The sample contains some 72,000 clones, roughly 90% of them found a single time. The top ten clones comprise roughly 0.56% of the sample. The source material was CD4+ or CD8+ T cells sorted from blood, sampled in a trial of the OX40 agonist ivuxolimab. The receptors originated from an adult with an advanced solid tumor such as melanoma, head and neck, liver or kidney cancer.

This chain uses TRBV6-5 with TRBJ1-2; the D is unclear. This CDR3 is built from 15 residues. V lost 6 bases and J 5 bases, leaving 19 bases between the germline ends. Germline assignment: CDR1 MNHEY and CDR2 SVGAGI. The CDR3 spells CASSRLRTGYYGYTF. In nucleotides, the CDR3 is TGTGCCAGCAGCCGACTTAGGACCGGTTATTATGGCTACACCTTC.

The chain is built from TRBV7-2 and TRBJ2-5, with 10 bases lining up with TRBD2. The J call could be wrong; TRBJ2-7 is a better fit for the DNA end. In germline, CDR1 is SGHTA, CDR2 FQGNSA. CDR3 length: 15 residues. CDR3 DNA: TGTGCCAGCAGCTTAGAACCTAGCGGGAGATACGAGCAGTACTTC. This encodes CASSLEPSGRYEQYF.

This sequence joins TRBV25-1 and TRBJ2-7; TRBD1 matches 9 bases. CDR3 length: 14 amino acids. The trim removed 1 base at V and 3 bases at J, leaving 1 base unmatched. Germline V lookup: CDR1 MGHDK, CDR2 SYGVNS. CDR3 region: CASSELGQGYEQYF. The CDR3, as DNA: TGTGCCAGCAGTGAATTGGGACAGGGCTACGAGCAGTACTTC.

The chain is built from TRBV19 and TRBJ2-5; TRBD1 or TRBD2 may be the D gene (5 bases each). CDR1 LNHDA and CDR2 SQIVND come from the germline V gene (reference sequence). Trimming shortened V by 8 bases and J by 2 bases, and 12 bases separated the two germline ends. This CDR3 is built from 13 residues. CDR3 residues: CASLGDGQETQYF. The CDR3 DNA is TGTGCCAGTCTCGGGGACGGGCAAGAGACCCAGTACTTC.

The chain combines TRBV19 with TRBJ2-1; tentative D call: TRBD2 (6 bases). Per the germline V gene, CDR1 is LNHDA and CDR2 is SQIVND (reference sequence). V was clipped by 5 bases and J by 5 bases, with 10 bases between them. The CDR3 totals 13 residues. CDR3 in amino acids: CASSRSGDNEQFF. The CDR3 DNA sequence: TGTGCCAGTAGTCGGTCGGGGGACAATGAGCAGTTCTTC.

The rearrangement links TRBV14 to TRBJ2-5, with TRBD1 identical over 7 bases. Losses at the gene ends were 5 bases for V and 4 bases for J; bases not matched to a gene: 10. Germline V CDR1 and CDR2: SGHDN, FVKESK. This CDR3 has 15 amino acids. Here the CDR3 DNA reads TGTGCCAGCAGCGCTTCACTTACAGGGGCAGAGACCCAGTACTTC. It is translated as CASSASLTGAETQYF.

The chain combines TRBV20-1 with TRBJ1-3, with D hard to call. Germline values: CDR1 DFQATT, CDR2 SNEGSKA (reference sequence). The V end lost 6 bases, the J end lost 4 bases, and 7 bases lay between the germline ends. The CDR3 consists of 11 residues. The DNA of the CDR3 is TGCAGTGCCGCACGGGGAAACACCATATATTTT. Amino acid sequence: CSAARGNTIYF.

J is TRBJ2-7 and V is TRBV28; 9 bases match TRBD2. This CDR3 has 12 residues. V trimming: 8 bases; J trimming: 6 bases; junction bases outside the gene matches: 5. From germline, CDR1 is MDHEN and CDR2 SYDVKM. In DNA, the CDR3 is TGTGCCAGCTCCTCTAGCGGGGTCGAGCAGTACTTC. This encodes CASSSSGVEQYF.

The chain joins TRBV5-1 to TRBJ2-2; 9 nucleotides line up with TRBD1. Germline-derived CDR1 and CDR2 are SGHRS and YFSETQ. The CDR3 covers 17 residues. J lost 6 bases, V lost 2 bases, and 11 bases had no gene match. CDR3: CASSFHSGTGSSGELFF. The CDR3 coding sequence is TGCGCCAGCAGCTTCCATTCCGGGACAGGGAGTTCCGGGGAGCTGTTTTTT.

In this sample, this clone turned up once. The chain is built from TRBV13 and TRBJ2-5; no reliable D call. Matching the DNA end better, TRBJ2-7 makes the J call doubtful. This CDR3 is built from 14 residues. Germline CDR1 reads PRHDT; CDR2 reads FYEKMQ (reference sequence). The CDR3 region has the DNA TGTGCCAGCAGCTTAGGGCACACCCCGGGCGAGCAGTACTTC. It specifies CASSLGHTPGEQYF.

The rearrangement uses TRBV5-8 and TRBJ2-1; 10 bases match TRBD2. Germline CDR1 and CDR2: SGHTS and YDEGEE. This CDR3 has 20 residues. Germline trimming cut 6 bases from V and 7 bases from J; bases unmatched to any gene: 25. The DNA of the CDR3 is TGTGCCAGCACCCGGACACTGGCTAGCGGGAGACGACGAAGTTATAATGAGCAGTTCTTC. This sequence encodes CASTRTLASGRRRSYNEQFF.

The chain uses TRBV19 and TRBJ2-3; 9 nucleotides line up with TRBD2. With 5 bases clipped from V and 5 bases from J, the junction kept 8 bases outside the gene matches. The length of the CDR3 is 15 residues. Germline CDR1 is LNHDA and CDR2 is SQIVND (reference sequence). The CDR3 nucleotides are TGTGCCAGTAGTGATAGCGGGAGCGTGGGAGATACGCAGTATTTT. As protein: CASSDSGSVGDTQYF.

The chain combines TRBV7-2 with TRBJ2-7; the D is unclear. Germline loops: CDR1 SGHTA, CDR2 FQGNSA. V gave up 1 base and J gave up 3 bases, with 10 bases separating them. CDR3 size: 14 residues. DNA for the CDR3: TGTGCCAGCAGCTTAGTCGGGCAGGACTACGAGCAGTACTTC. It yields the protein CASSLVGQDYEQYF.

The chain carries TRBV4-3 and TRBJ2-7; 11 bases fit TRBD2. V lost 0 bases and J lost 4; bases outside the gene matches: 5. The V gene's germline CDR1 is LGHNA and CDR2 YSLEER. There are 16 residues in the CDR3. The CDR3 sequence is CASSQDRLAGGYEQYF. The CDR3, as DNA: TGCGCCAGCAGCCAAGATCGGCTAGCGGGAGGATACGAGCAGTACTTC.

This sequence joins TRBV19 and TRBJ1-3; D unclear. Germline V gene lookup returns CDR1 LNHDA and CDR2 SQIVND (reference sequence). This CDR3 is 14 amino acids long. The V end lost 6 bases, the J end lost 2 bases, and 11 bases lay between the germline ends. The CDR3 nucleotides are TGTGCCAGTAGCAGAGTGGGTCCTGGAAACACCATATATTTT. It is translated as CASSRVGPGNTIYF.

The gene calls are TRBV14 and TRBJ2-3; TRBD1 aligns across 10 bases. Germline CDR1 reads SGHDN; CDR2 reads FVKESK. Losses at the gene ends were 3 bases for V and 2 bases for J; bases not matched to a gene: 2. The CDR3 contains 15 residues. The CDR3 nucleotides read TGTGCCAGCAGCCAGGGACAGGGGTTCACAGATACGCAGTATTTT. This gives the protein CASSQGQGFTDTQYF.

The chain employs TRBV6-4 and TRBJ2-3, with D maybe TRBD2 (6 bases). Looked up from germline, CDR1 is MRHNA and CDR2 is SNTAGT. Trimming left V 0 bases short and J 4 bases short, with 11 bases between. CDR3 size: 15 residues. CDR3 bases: TGTGCCAGCAGTGACTCGGGGGGAGGAGCAGATACGCAGTATTTT. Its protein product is CASSDSGGGADTQYF.

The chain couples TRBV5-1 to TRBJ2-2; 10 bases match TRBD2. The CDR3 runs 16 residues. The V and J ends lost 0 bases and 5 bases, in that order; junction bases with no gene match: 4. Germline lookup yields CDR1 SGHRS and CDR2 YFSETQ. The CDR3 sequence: CASSLDRTSGTGELFF. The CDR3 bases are TGCGCCAGCAGCTTGGATCGGACTAGCGGAACCGGGGAGCTGTTTTTT.

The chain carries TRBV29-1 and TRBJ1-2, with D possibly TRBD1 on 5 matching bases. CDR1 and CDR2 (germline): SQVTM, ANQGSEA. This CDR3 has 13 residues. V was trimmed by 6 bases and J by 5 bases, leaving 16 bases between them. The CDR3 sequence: CSVASPAGYGYTF. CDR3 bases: TGCAGCGTCGCCTCGCCAGCAGGGTATGGCTACACCTTC.

The DNA for the CDR3 is TGTGCCAGCAGCTCCAACCGATGGCCCCCCGCGGGGCAGCAGTTCTTC. The encoded protein is CASSSNRWPPAGQQFF. The V and J genes are TRBV9 and TRBJ2-1; possible D gene TRBD2, 6 bases. The CDR3 has 16 amino acids. CDR1 and CDR2 from the germline V gene are SGDLS and YYNGEE. The V end lost 4 bases, the J end lost 11 bases, and 25 bases lay between the germline ends.

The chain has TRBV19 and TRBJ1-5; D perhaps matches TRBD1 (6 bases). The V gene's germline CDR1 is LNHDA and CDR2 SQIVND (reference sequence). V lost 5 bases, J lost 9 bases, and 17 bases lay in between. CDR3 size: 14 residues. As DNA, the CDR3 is TGTGCCAGTAGTTACAGGGCCGGTGGTGGGCCCCAGCATTTT. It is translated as CASSYRAGGGPQHF.

The chain's CDR3 is CAISESRHQETQYF. CDR3 DNA sequence: TGTGCCATCAGTGAGTCGAGACACCAAGAGACCCAGTACTTC. This chain uses TRBV10-3 with TRBJ2-5; D is uncertain. The V and J ends lost 0 bases and 0 bases respectively, with 5 bases between them. Germline-derived CDR1 and CDR2 are ENHRY and SYGVKD. The CDR3 consists of 14 residues.

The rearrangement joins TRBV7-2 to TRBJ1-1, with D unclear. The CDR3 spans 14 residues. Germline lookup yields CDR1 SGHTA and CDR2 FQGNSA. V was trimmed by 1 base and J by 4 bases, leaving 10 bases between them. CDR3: CASSLEPVSTEAFF. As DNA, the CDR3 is TGTGCCAGCAGCTTAGAGCCGGTTTCCACTGAAGCTTTCTTT.

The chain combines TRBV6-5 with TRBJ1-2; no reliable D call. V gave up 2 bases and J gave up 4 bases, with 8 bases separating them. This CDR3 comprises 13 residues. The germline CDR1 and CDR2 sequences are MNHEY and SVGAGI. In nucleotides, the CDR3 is TGTGCCAGCAGTTACCAAGGCGGCTATGGCTACACCTTC. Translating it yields CASSYQGGYGYTF.

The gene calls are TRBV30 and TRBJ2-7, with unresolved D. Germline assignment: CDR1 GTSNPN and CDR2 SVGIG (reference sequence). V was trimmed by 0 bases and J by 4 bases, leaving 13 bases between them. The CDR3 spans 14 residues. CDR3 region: CAWSVSVGIYEQYF. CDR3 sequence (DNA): TGTGCCTGGAGTGTATCTGTAGGGATTTACGAGCAGTACTTC.